This T cell receptor (beta chain) was sequenced during a study of OX40 agonist ivuxolimab in advanced cancers. The data were produced by immunoSEQ multiplex PCR, yet TCRdb's version contains in-frame clones alone and is incomplete. The sample includes roughly 56,000 clones, around 86% of them seen just once. As to this clone: The sample has other DNA sequences that encode this CDR3 too.

The sequences come from CD4+ or CD8+ T cells sorted from blood, collected in a trial of the OX40 agonist ivuxolimab. The receptor was isolated from an adult with an advanced solid tumor such as melanoma, head and neck, liver or kidney cancer.

The CDR3 sequence is CASSPDRDYGYTF. CDR3 nucleotide sequence: TGTGCCAGCTCACCCGACAGGGACTATGGCTACACCTTC. V usage is TRBV18 and J usage is TRBJ1-2; 7 nucleotides agree with TRBD1. The CDR3 covers 13 residues. CDR1 and CDR2 from the germline V gene are KGHSH and LQKENI. V shed 3 bases and J 3 bases; nucleotides not matched to a gene: 1.